This T cell receptor beta chain derives from a study of shared clonotypes between healthy human individuals (dated by TCRdb to about 2020). About the full investigation: The cohort comprised two women and a few men aged 18 to 49 years. For each donor, three plates each were used for CD4 naive and CD4 memory, two plates were used for CD8 naive, and one plate was used for CD8 memory. Blood TCR repertoires of several healthy adults were deeply sequenced to estimate repertoire size and the extent of clonotype sharing between individuals. To increase sequencing depth and limit assay-specific biases, different laboratories used diverse techniques to prepare libraries and sequence TCR repertoires. Per donor, leukapheresis produced somewhere between about 0.9 and 9.5 billion PBMCs.

V sheds 3 bases and J sheds 2 bases, leaving 12 bases between their ends. The germline V gene specifies SGDLS as CDR1 and YYNGEE as CDR2. From cysteine to phenylalanine, the CDR3 is 14 amino acids long. Only the CDR3 DNA is retained, 42 bases long and in frame from the first base. General findings and caveats noted by the study authors: Sharing across several donors was observed for roughly 5.4% of naive CD4, 3% to 3.5% of naive CD8, 2% to 2.5% of memory CD4, and around 0.42% of memory CD8 clonotypes. Because the study included a small number of donors, the genetic and exposure-history diversity represented was limited. Compared with non-shared clonotypes, the clonotypes found in all four sorted-subset donors had higher generation probabilities. Estimated clonotype richness was generally larger for naive than for memory subsets. Pairwise subsampling led to the expectation that sequencing depth would affect the degree of clonotype sharing among donors. Even with the large sequencing depth, rarefaction of the sorted-subset datasets indicated that sequencing was incomplete. Sampling was limited to blood, and TCR repertoires in tissue likely differ from TCR repertoires in blood.

To note about this clone: What antigen it recognizes has not been identified. No base qualities exist here, and no much larger clone lies one base off it. Distinct nucleotide sequences in the sample also encode this CDR3.

CD8 naive samples consisted of CD45RO-negative cells that were positively selected for CCR7, yielding a CD45RA+CCR7+ population without TemRA cells. The donors were healthy, HIV-negative adults with no recently reported acute infections or vaccinations. Every donor was a Caucasian adult living in Nashville, Tennessee, USA. Blood was collected by leukapheresis, and PBMCs were isolated by Ficoll-Histopaque density gradient centrifugation and then cryopreserved in liquid nitrogen vapor phase. Purity and quantity of every magnetically sorted T cell population were checked by analytical flow cytometry. Each sorted fraction had its genomic DNA isolated and then quantified by UV absorbance on a Nanodrop 2000c. Using the deep immunoSEQ assay, multiplex PCR amplified TCR CDR3 regions from genomic DNA. For each cell subset, the extracted genomic DNA was distributed evenly across all wells of several immunoSEQ 96-well plates, and each plate served as one replicate. For sorted subsets, each replicate PCR was loaded with about 200 ng genomic DNA, equivalent to roughly 30,000 T cell genomes. Purified libraries were quantified with a Qubit 3.0 fluorometer, sized on a Bioanalyzer 2100, and re-quantified with the KAPA Library Quantification kit. Every immunoSEQ 96-well plate was sequenced on a dedicated single-read 150-cycle Illumina NextSeq 550 flow cell. Turning to the authors' computational methods: Because only junctional sequences without quality scores were contained in the immunoSEQ output, filtering matching that applied to full-length reads could not be performed. To assign V/J genes and CDR3, sequences were annotated against IMGT germline references using PyIR, a Python wrapper for IgBLAST v1.9. Reads were filtered out if the reads had weak V/J assignments (E-value above 1e-6), no CDR3, stop codons, out-of-frame junctions, or ambiguous translated residues. V3J clonotypes were defined as sequences sharing an identical inferred V gene, J gene, and CDR3 amino acid sequence. The percentage overlap between two repertoires was calculated by dividing the number of shared unique clonotypes by the size of the smaller repertoire. Richness of each repertoire was evaluated using RTK rarefaction, the Chao1 estimator, and Recon v2.1 estimates of unobserved clonotypes. OLGA was used to compute generation probabilities for all TCRbeta clonotypes that the gDNA method yielded from a few donors. Not all clones reach the TCRdb copy of this immuneACCESS table, which keeps in-frame sequences only. Checked studies attribute under half of the gap to unresolved V genes and leave the rest unexplained. Clone size and the V and J calls come from that table; the DNA yielded D and trimming. Present in this sample are more than 2 million clones, over 85% of which were seen just once. The ten largest make up around 1.1% of the sample.

The V and J genes are TRBV9 and TRBJ2-7; possibly the D gene is TRBD2, per 5 matching bases. This receptor was obtained from a man between 18 and 29 years old in good health. Sequenced input: naive CD8+ T cells sorted from blood. The cell subset or site label on this specimen signifies: CD45RA+CCR7+. The sequence in DNA is TGTGCCAGCAGCGCCGGTTTGGGAGCCTACGAGCAGTACTTC. Protein translation: CASSAGLGAYEQYF.